This T cell receptor (beta chain) was identified during a study of shared clonotypes between healthy human individuals. Study-wide context: Per-donor plates numbered three CD4 naive, three CD4 memory, two CD8 naive and one CD8 memory.

Evenly divided among several immunoSEQ plates was the genomic DNA of each subset. Profiling relied on immunoSEQ multiplex PCR, and the TCRdb table lists in-frame clones only, not all of them. The table lists around 1.4 million clones, 98% to 99% of them singletons. Within Nashville, Tennessee resided all donors, each a Caucasian adult. Germline V lookup: CDR1 SGHRS, CDR2 YFSETQ. The V gene lost 0 bases and the J gene lost 6 bases, with 13 bases spanning the gap. The CDR3 sequence is 14 residues long. The rearrangement joins TRBV5-1 to TRBJ2-7, with no clear D. The sample consisted of naive CD4+ T cells sorted from blood. Subset indicated: CD45RA+ positively selected. The clonotype originates from a man aged 30 to 39 in good health. The CDR3 bases are TGCGCCAGCAGCTTGGGGTCCGGGTCGAGCGAGCAGTACTTC. This translates into CASSLGSGSSEQYF. Together with reference TRBV5-1 and TRBJ2-7, the CDR3 gives the full variable domain: KAGVTQTPRYLIKTRGQQVTLSCSPISGHRSVSWYQQTPGQGLQFLFEYFSETQRNKGNFPGRFSGRQFSNSRSEMNVSTLELGDSALYLCASSLGSGSSEQYFGPGTRLTVT.